This T cell receptor beta chain is from a study of graft-versus-host responses after intestinal transplantation. A remark on this clone: Its antigen is as yet unknown.

Method: immunoSEQ multiplex PCR; TCRdb's copy keeps in-frame clones and lacks some. The sample yields approximately 49,000 clones, 85% to 95% seen once. The CDR3 length is 18 residues. Losses at the gene ends were 5 bases for V and 7 bases for J; bases not matched to a gene: 18. Germline assignment: CDR1 SGHNT and CDR2 YENEEA. The gene calls are TRBV11-3 and TRBJ2-1; 9 bases line up with TRBD1. The sample in question was unstimulated CD8+ T cells sorted from spleen or lymph node cells, obtained before transplant. The clonotype comes from a human donor who was the organ donor for an intestinal transplant. CDR3 DNA sequence: TGTGCCAGCAGCCAAAGGGATGGGACAGGGCTCGTTCTAAATGAGCAGTTCTTC. This sequence encodes CASSQRDGTGLVLNEQFF.